These T cell receptor beta chains were read from a single sample in a study of shared clonotypes between healthy human individuals. TCRdb's table, derived via immunoSEQ multiplex PCR, lists solely in-frame clones and lacks some. Among 2 million or so clones, 85% to 95% were seen once, and the ten largest hold 0.1% to 0.15%. Sequenced sample: naive CD4+ T cells sorted from blood. The origin of the receptors is a man aged 18 to 35 in good health. Both conserved end residues are part of each CDR3. D genes are given only for firm matches. Size is stated for part of the rows, as once, few or many counts, or as a class when the clone is expanded.

V	D	size	J	length	CDR3	DNA
TRBV7-3	TRBD2	once	TRBJ2-5	15	CASSLSGAGPETQYF	TGTGCCAGCAGCTTGAGCGGGGCGGGCCCAGAGACCCAGTACTTC
TRBV29-1	-	once	TRBJ2-5	12	CSVGTPGETQYF	TGCAGCGTTGGGACGCCCGGGGAGACCCAGTACTTC
TRBV5-1	TRBD1	-	TRBJ2-2	15	CASSSNRGNTGELFF	TGCGCCAGCAGCTCAAACAGGGGTAACACCGGGGAGCTGTTTTTT
TRBV7-2	TRBD1	-	TRBJ2-7	14	CASSRRGQGYEQYF	TGTGCCAGCAGCCGACGGGGACAGGGGTACGAGCAGTACTTC
TRBV5-6	TRBD1	once	TRBJ1-1	17	CASSLEQGRNWNTEAFF	TGTGCCAGCAGCTTGGAACAGGGGCGAAATTGGAACACTGAAGCTTTCTTT
TRBV2	-	-	TRBJ2-7	12	CASSLRYGEQYF	TGTGCCAGCAGTTTGAGGTACGGCGAGCAGTACTTC
TRBV7-2	-	-	TRBJ1-1	14	CATGRTAMNTEAFF	TGTGCCACCGGAAGGACAGCCATGAACACTGAAGCTTTCTTT
TRBV5-6	-	-	TRBJ1-6	16	CASSLAGAIGDSPLHF	TGTGCCAGCAGCTTGGCCGGGGCGATTGGTGATTCACCCCTCCACTTT
TRBV30	-	-	TRBJ1-5	13	CAWSGGGNQPQHF	TGTGCCTGGAGTGGGGGAGGGAATCAGCCCCAGCATTTT
TRBV11-3	-	-	TRBJ2-7	13	CASSLGQAGEQYF	TGTGCCAGCAGCTTGGGCCAGGCGGGCGAGCAGTACTTC
TRBV19	TRBD1	-	TRBJ2-2	15	CASTRDRANTGELFF	TGTGCCAGCACCCGAGACAGGGCGAACACCGGGGAGCTGTTTTTT
TRBV29-1	-	-	TRBJ1-6	14	CSVTLGVPNSPLHF	TGCAGCGTTACTCTAGGAGTACCCAATTCACCCCTCCACTTT
TRBV5-6	-	-	TRBJ1-5	15	CASSNRQVPNQPQHF	TGTGCCAGCAGCAATCGACAGGTACCCAATCAGCCCCAGCATTTT
TRBV15	-	-	TRBJ1-3	16	CATSRDQMAAGNTIYF	TGTGCCACCAGCAGAGATCAGATGGCCGCTGGAAACACCATATATTTT
TRBV20-1	-	-	TRBJ2-7	11	CSVLASYEQYF	TGCAGTGTCCTAGCTTCCTACGAGCAGTACTTC
TRBV28	-	-	TRBJ2-3	16	CASSSYGVVVTDTQYF	TGTGCCAGCAGCTCTTACGGGGTGGTCGTCACAGATACGCAGTATTTT
TRBV30	-	-	TRBJ2-5	14	CAWGIDRPQETQYF	TGTGCCTGGGGGATTGACAGGCCCCAAGAGACCCAGTACTTC
TRBV9	-	-	TRBJ1-6	16	CASSATQGRGNSPLHF	TGTGCCAGCAGCGCGACACAGGGTAGAGGTAATTCACCCCTCCACTTT
TRBV5-4	TRBD2	once	TRBJ2-3	16	CASSDRTSGSGDTQYF	TGTGCCAGCAGCGATCGTACTAGCGGGAGTGGAGATACGCAGTATTTT
TRBV25-1	-	-	TRBJ1-1	14	CASSPRWGSTEAFF	TGTGCCAGCAGCCCCCGATGGGGGAGTACTGAAGCTTTCTTT